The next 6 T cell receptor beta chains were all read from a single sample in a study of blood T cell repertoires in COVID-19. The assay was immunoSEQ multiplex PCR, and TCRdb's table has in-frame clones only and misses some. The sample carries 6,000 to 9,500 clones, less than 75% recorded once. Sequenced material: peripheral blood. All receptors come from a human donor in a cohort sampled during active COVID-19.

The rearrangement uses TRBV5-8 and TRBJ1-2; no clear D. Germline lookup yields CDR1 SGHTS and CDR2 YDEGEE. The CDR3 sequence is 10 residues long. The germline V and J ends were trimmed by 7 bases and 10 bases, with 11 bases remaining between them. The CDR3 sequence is CASGLLAYTF. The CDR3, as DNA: TGTGCCAGCGGCCTCTTAGCCTACACCTTC.

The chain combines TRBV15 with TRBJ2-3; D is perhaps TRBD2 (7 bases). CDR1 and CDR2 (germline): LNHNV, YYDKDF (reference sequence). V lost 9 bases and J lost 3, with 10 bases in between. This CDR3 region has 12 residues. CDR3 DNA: TGTGCCACAGGGGGAGGGACAGATACGCAGTATTTT. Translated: CATGGGTDTQYF. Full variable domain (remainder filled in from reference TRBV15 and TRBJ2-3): DAMVIQNPRYQVTQFGKPVTLSCSQTLNHNVMYWYQQKSSQAPKLLFHYYDKDFNNEADTPDNFQSRRPNTSFCFLDIRSPGLGDTAMYLCATGGGTDTQYFGPGTRLTVL.

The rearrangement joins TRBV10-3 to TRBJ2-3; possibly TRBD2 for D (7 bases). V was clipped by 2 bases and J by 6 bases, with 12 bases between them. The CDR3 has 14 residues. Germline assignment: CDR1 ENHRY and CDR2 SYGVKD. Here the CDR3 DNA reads TGTGCCATCAGTGAGCGGGGGGCTGCGGATACGCAGTATTTT. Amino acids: CAISERGAADTQYF.

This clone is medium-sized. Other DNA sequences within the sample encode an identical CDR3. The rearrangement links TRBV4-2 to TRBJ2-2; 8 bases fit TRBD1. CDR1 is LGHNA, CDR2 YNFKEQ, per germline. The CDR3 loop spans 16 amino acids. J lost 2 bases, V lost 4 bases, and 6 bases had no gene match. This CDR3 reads CASSPRQGPNTGELFF. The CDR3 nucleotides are TGTGCCAGCAGCCCGCGACAGGGGCCCAACACCGGGGAGCTGTTTTTT.

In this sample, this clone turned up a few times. The CDR3 is CASSLSRGLTIYF. CDR3 in DNA: TGTGCCAGCAGTTTAAGTAGAGGTCTCACCATATATTTT. The rearrangement joins TRBV12-3 or TRBV12-4 to TRBJ1-3; D uncertain. V was trimmed by 2 bases and J by 9 bases, leaving 11 bases between them. The CDR3 covers 13 residues.

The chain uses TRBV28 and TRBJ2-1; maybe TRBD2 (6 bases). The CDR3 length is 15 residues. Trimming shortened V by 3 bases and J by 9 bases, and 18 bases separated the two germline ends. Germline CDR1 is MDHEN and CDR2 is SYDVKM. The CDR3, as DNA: TGTGCCAGCAGTTTGGGACTGGCAGCTCGTGGTGAGCAGTTCTTC. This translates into CASSLGLAARGEQFF.